The T cell receptor beta chain under discussion was sequenced for a study of blood T cell repertoires in COVID-19. Study background: Collection of acute and convalescent COVID-19 samples took place in the United States, Italy and Spain. Sources were T cells, B-cell-depleted T cells, or PBMCs; the material itself was cDNA or gDNA.

Measured with immunoSEQ multiplex PCR; TCRdb has only the in-frame clones, and not every one. The table lists about half a million clones, 80% to 90% of them singletons. This clone was counted only a few times. Clinical histories supplied by participants themselves formed the basis of cohort assignment. The study counted Cohort 3 donors as recovered given two negative PCRs, clearance, or symptom resolution. Sequenced material: PBMCs or T cells enriched from blood (not recorded which). The clonotype originates from a woman aged 55-69 years who had recovered from COVID-19.

Written as DNA, the CDR3 is TGTGCCAGTAGTATAAGGACACCTCGGGGCTACACCTTC. Protein: CASSIRTPRGYTF. The rearrangement joins TRBV19 to TRBJ1-2; weak D call: TRBD1 (5 bases). The CDR3 runs to 13 residues. CDR1 is LNHDA, CDR2 SQIVND, per germline (reference sequence). Trimming shortened V by 2 bases and J by 8 bases, and 12 bases separated the two germline ends. Looking up the rest from reference TRBV19 and TRBJ1-2 gives the full variable domain: DGGITQSPKYLFRKEGQNVTLSCEQNLNHDAMYWYRQDPGQGLRLIYYSQIVNDFQKGDIAEGYSVSREKKESFPLTVTSAQKNPTAFYLCASSIRTPRGYTFGSGTRLTVV.